The 28 T cell receptor beta chains below come from one sample, sequenced in a study of blood T cell repertoires in COVID-19. Some clones are missing from TCRdb's copy, which holds only in-frame ones; the method was immunoSEQ multiplex PCR. The sample lists about 300,000 clones, roughly 88% occurring once. Sequencing input: peripheral blood. The receptors were gathered from a woman in her 30s who had recovered from COVID-19.

The rearrangement uses TRBV9 and TRBJ2-2; 11 bases line up with TRBD1. The ends lost 4 bases at V and 6 bases at J; junction bases unmatched: 8. Germline CDR1 reads SGDLS; CDR2 reads YYNGEE. The CDR3 consists of 16 residues. CDR3 amino acids: CASSLWTGGAAGELFF. The CDR3 nucleotides read TGTGCCAGCAGCCTTTGGACAGGGGGCGCCGCCGGGGAGCTGTTTTTT.

The rearrangement joins TRBV10-2 to TRBJ2-3, with D possibly being TRBD2 (6 bases). This CDR3 region has 13 residues. Germline CDR1 WSHSY, CDR2 SAAADI. The ends were cut back, 8 bases at V and 0 bases at J, with 9 bases in the middle. The CDR3 loop is CASWDFSTDTQYF. CDR3 DNA: TGCGCCAGCTGGGACTTTAGCACAGATACGCAGTATTTT.

V gene TRBV19 combines with J gene TRBJ2-3; 8 bases map to TRBD1. J was trimmed by 8 bases and V by 2 bases; bases with no gene match: 9. Germline V gives CDR1 LNHDA, CDR2 SQIVND (reference sequence). The CDR3 spans 15 residues. CDR3 region: CASSISGQGSGTQYF. Written as DNA, the CDR3 is TGTGCCAGTAGTATATCTGGACAGGGATCGGGTACGCAGTATTTT.

The chain uses TRBV10-3 and TRBJ2-3; 7 bases fit TRBD1. The ends lost 6 bases at V and 1 base at J; junction bases unmatched: 4. The CDR3 is 14 residues long. CDR1 and CDR2 from the germline V gene are ENHRY and SYGVKD. Here the CDR3 DNA reads TGTGCCATCAGCCGGACAGGCCGCACAGATACGCAGTATTTT. It translates to CAISRTGRTDTQYF.

The chain is built from TRBV5-4 and TRBJ1-2; a weak D match, TRBD1 (5 bases). Germline V gene data show CDR1 as SGHNT and CDR2 as YYREEE (reference sequence). V gave up 1 base and J gave up 1 base, with 8 bases separating them. This CDR3 has 14 amino acids. This CDR3 is CASSLTTVNYGYTF. The DNA of the CDR3 is TGTGCCAGCAGCTTGACGACAGTTAACTATGGCTACACCTTC.

The chain is built from TRBV11-3 and TRBJ2-3, with 9 nucleotides matching TRBD1. V lost 0 bases to trimming and J lost 6 bases; unmatched junction nucleotides: 4. This CDR3 has 15 residues. The germline CDR1 and CDR2 sequences are SGHNT and YENEEA. CDR3 loop: CASSLDWTGEDTQYF. In DNA form, the CDR3 reads TGTGCCAGCAGCTTAGATTGGACAGGGGAGGATACGCAGTATTTT.

This clone was seen a few times. CDR3 region: CASSPRDRLTKSSYEQYF. The CDR3 DNA follows: TGTGCCAGCAGTCCCCGGGACAGGCTTACTAAGAGCTCCTACGAGCAGTACTTC. V is TRBV6-2 or TRBV6-3 and J is TRBJ2-7, with 8 bases fitting TRBD1. V was clipped by 5 bases and J by 0 bases; unmatched bases: 15. CDR3 length equals 18 residues. Per germline, CDR1 MNHEY and CDR2 SVGEGT.

This rearrangement joins TRBV18 to TRBJ2-1; 7 bases are shared with TRBD1. J was trimmed by 6 bases and V by 0 bases; bases with no gene match: 5. CDR1 is KGHSH and CDR2 is LQKENI in the germline V gene. This CDR3 contains 15 residues. CDR3 amino acids: CASSPPGRGINEQFF. DNA for the CDR3: TGTGCCAGCTCACCACCCGGCAGGGGGATCAATGAGCAGTTCTTC.

The chain recombines TRBV28 with TRBJ2-7, with 8 bases identical to TRBD1. V lost 5 bases, J lost 3 bases, and 3 bases stayed unmatched. The CDR3 is 13 residues long. CDR1 is MDHEN, CDR2 SYDVKM, per germline. The CDR3: CASSPTGGYEQYF. In DNA, the CDR3 is TGTGCCAGCAGTCCTACAGGGGGCTACGAGCAGTACTTC.

This chain connects TRBV19 to TRBJ1-5; D may be TRBD1 (6 bases). Trimming left V 3 bases short and J 6 bases short, with 15 bases between. Germline V gives CDR1 LNHDA, CDR2 SQIVND (reference sequence). This CDR3 has 15 residues. The CDR3 loop is CASSMDRSYGQPQHF. CDR3 nucleotide sequence: TGTGCCAGTAGTATGGACAGATCGTATGGTCAGCCCCAGCATTTT.

The rearrangement links TRBV6-2 or TRBV6-3 to TRBJ1-2; D is perhaps TRBD1 (5 bases). Trimming shortened V by 5 bases and J by 4 bases, and 14 bases separated the two germline ends. The CDR3 totals 14 residues. CDR1 and CDR2 (germline): MNHEY, SVGEGT. The CDR3 bases are TGTGCCAGCAGTCTACTGACAGCTACCTATGGCTACACCTTC. Its translation is CASSLLTATYGYTF.

V is TRBV19 and J is TRBJ1-2, with 7 bases lining up with TRBD1. This CDR3 has 16 amino acids. V lost 6 bases to trimming and J lost 3 bases; unmatched junction nucleotides: 13. The germline CDR1 and CDR2 sequences are LNHDA and SQIVND (reference sequence). The CDR3 DNA is TGTGCCAGTAGCCTAACAACAGGGGTGTGGGACTATGGCTACACCTTC. Translation: CASSLTTGVWDYGYTF. Supplemented by reference TRBV19 and TRBJ1-2, the full variable domain reads DGGITQSPKYLFRKEGQNVTLSCEQNLNHDAMYWYRQDPGQGLRLIYYSQIVNDFQKGDIAEGYSVSREKKESFPLTVTSAQKNPTAFYLCASSLTTGVWDYGYTFGSGTRLTVV.

This chain links TRBV25-1 with TRBJ1-5, with TRBD1 as a possible D gene (5 bases). Deletions cut 4 bases from V and 2 bases from J, with 15 bases between. The CDR3 runs 16 residues. Germline CDR1 and CDR2: MGHDK and SYGVNS. The CDR3 DNA follows: TGTGCCAGCAGTGGGCCCGGGGGGGGTCGCAATCAGCCCCAGCATTTT. Its protein product is CASSGPGGGRNQPQHF.

This clone came up once. V is TRBV29-1 and J is TRBJ2-5; possible D gene TRBD1, 5 bases. V was cut by 2 bases and J by 5 bases, with 15 bases left in between. The CDR3 is made up of 14 amino acids. The V gene's germline CDR1 is SQVTM and CDR2 ANQGSEA. Written as DNA, the CDR3 is TGCAGCGTTGAAAGGACATTAGGTGGGGAGACCCAGTACTTC. This translates into CSVERTLGGETQYF.

The chain uses TRBV24-1 and TRBJ2-3, with 8 bases aligning to TRBD1. V was pared by 6 bases and J by 2 bases, with 9 bases of the junction left unmatched. Germline V gene lookup returns CDR1 KGHDR and CDR2 SFDVKD. CDR3 length equals 16 residues. CDR3 in amino acids: CATSTMTGVVTDTQYF. Written as DNA, the CDR3 is TGTGCCACCAGTACTATGACAGGGGTGGTCACAGATACGCAGTATTTT.

The J gene is TRBJ2-2, the V gene TRBV4-2, with D unclear. This CDR3 is built from 15 residues. V lost 4 bases to trimming and J lost 0 bases, with 9 bases between them. Per the germline V gene, CDR1 is LGHNA and CDR2 is YNFKEQ. In nucleotides, the CDR3 is TGTGCCAGCAGCCCCCTGGCTTCGAACACCGGGGAGCTGTTTTTT. Protein sequence: CASSPLASNTGELFF.

This chain joins TRBV2 and TRBJ2-7; TRBD2 aligns across 9 bases. The germline V gene has CDR1 SNHLY and CDR2 FYNNEI. The CDR3 extends over 14 amino acids. With V trimmed by 4 bases and J by 2 bases, 3 bases remained unmatched. The CDR3 reads CASSVRLAAYEQYF. In nucleotides, the CDR3 is TGTGCCAGCAGTGTAAGACTAGCGGCCTACGAGCAGTACTTC.

This clone was seen once. The CDR3 DNA reads TGTGCCAGCAGCCAAGATGGGCCCACACTAGCGCTGTTTTTT. Its translation: CASSQDGPTLALFF. The V and J genes are TRBV3-1 (or the pseudogene TRBV3-2) and TRBJ2-2; the D gene is possibly TRBD2 (6 bases). Trimming left V 0 bases short and J 13 bases short, with 15 bases between. There are 14 residues in the CDR3. Looked up from germline, CDR1 is LGHDT and CDR2 is YNNKEL (reference sequence).

The CDR3 sequence is CASSLDGDSLYF. In DNA form, the CDR3 reads TGTGCCAGCAGTTTAGATGGGGACAGCCTGTACTTC. This rearrangement joins TRBV12-3 or TRBV12-4 to TRBJ2-7; TRBD1 agrees at 7 bases. The CDR3 loop spans 12 amino acids. V shed 1 base, J shed 12 bases, and the junction held 6 bases outside the gene matches.

There are a few counts of this clone. The chain has TRBV7-9 and TRBJ2-1; 7 positions agree with TRBD1. The junction had 4 bases not matched to a gene; V was cut back by 1 base and J by 10 bases. Looked up from germline, CDR1 is SEHNR and CDR2 is FQNEAQ (reference sequence). This CDR3 spans 13 amino acids. The CDR3 DNA is TGTGCCAGCAGCTTAGAGGGGGCTGGGGAGCAGTTCTTC. Encoded protein: CASSLEGAGEQFF.

The genes are TRBV3-1 (or the pseudogene TRBV3-2) and TRBJ1-2, with D possibly TRBD1 on 6 matching bases. This CDR3 is built from 16 residues. V lost 0 bases and J 0 bases, leaving 11 bases between the germline ends. Germline-derived CDR1 and CDR2 are LGHDT and YNNKEL (reference sequence). The CDR3 region is CASSQDWGQPNYGYTF. For the CDR3, the DNA is TGTGCCAGCAGCCAAGATTGGGGGCAGCCTAACTATGGCTACACCTTC.

This chain joins TRBV2 and TRBJ2-2, with D unclear. Trimming shortened V by 2 bases and J by 3 bases, and 10 bases separated the two germline ends. The CDR3 contains 15 residues. From germline, CDR1 is SNHLY and CDR2 FYNNEI. The CDR3 nucleotides read TGTGCCAGCAGTGAACTTCGTGCAGACACCGGGGAGCTGTTTTTT. Translating it yields CASSELRADTGELFF.

This clone was observed a single time. DNA of the CDR3: TGTGCCAGCAGTAGAGCGGGGGGGATGTGGGAAGAGACCCAGTACTTC. Translated, it gives CASSRAGGMWEETQYF. V is TRBV27 and J is TRBJ2-5; 10 bases line up with TRBD2. V trimming: 5 bases; J trimming: 3 bases; junction bases outside the gene matches: 9. The germline V gene encodes CDR1 MNHEY and CDR2 SMNVEV (reference sequence). The CDR3 is 16 residues long.

The rearrangement uses TRBV27 and TRBJ2-2; no clear D gene. The CDR3 has 16 amino acids. V lost 6 bases to trimming and J lost 5 bases, with 19 bases between them. The V gene's germline CDR1 is MNHEY and CDR2 SMNVEV (reference sequence). The CDR3 here is CASSPYLSAGTGELFF. The CDR3 coding sequence is TGTGCCAGCAGCCCCTATCTGTCCGCAGGTACCGGGGAGCTGTTTTTT.

This clone showed up just once. The chain recombines TRBV30 with TRBJ1-4; 7 nucleotides align to TRBD1. The trim removed 0 bases at V and 4 bases at J, leaving 5 bases unmatched. The germline CDR1 and CDR2 sequences are GTSNPN and SVGIG (reference sequence). The CDR3 loop spans 15 amino acids. The CDR3 DNA is TGTGCCTGGAGTGTAGGGACAGCCCGTAATGAAAAACTGTTTTTT. Protein: CAWSVGTARNEKLFF.

This rearrangement joins TRBV3-1 (or the pseudogene TRBV3-2) to TRBJ1-2; D call uncertain. The V gene's germline CDR1 is LGHDT and CDR2 YNNKEL (reference sequence). This CDR3 region has 13 residues. The ends were cut back, 7 bases at V and 4 bases at J, with 13 bases in the middle. CDR3 amino acids: CASTSSSIYGYTF. The CDR3 DNA reads as TGTGCCAGCACCTCATCGTCTATCTATGGCTACACCTTC.

The gene calls are TRBV11-3 and TRBJ2-3, with 9 positions matching TRBD2. The CDR3 runs 15 residues. V shed 5 bases, J shed 1 base, and the junction held 4 bases outside the gene matches. CDR1 and CDR2 (germline): SGHNT, YENEEA. DNA of the CDR3: TGTGCCAGCAGCGCGAAGCGGGGGGGCACAGATACGCAGTATTTT. This sequence encodes CASSAKRGGTDTQYF.

This clone was seen a handful of times. This chain connects TRBV28 to TRBJ2-3, with 8 bases that match TRBD2. The V and J ends lost 7 bases and 3 bases, in that order; junction bases with no gene match: 12. Germline V gives CDR1 MDHEN, CDR2 SYDVKM. There are 16 residues in the CDR3. In nucleotides, the CDR3 is TGTGCCAGCACCCCACCGGGAGGGGCAAGGACAGATACGCAGTATTTT. Protein: CASTPPGGARTDTQYF.